This TCR beta chain was retrieved from a study of blood T cell repertoires in COVID-19. Assay: immunoSEQ multiplex PCR; the TCRdb copy retains only in-frame clones and omits some. Of 360,000 or so clones listed, about 90% were seen once; the top ten hold 2.5% to 3%. V was pared by 0 bases and J by 0 bases, with 9 bases between. The CDR3 spans 16 residues. Germline CDR1 reads MGHRA; CDR2 reads YSYEKL. The specimen sequenced was PBMCs or T cells enriched from blood (not recorded which). This chain uses TRBV4-1 with TRBJ1-3; D ambiguous. The receptor's source is a woman in her twenties or thirties who had recovered from COVID-19. The CDR3 nucleotides read TGCGCCAGCAGCCAAGAGTTGTCCCGCTCTGGAAACACCATATATTTT. It specifies CASSQELSRSGNTIYF.